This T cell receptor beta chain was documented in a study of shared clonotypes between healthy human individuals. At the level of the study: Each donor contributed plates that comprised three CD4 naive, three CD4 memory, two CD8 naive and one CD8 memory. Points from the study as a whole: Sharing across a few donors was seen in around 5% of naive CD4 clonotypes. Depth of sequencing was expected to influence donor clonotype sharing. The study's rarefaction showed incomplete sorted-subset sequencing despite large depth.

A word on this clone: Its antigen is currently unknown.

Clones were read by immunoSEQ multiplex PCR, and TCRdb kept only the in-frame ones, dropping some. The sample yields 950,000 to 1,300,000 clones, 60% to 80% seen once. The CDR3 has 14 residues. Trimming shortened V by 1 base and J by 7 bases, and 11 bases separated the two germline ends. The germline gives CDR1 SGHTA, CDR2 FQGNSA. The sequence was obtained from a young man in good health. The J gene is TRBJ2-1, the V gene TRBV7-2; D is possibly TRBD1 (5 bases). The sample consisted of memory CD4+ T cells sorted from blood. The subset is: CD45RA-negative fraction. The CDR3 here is CASSLGWGINEQFF. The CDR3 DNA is TGTGCCAGCAGCTTAGGGTGGGGCATTAATGAGCAGTTCTTC.